The TCR beta chain under discussion was sequenced for a study of T-cell reconstitution after alpha-beta-depleted transplantation in children. Findings and caveats of the study: Several hundred expanded graft clones reportedly gave rise to the alpha-beta T cells present about two months after transplant. There were some patients whose high TCRbeta diversity at day 60 came from surviving recipient T cells and thymic progenitors. The authors attributed T-cell counts and diversity one year after transplant mostly to newly produced T cells.

The CDR3 is made up of 12 amino acids. V was trimmed by 8 bases and J by 2 bases, leaving 8 bases between them. Germline V lookup: CDR1 MDHEN, CDR2 SYDVKM. Unique molecular identifiers were incorporated when the TCRbeta library was constructed. A single record per CDR3 protein comes from TCRdb applying MiXCR to the PCR reads. The repertoire holds roughly 200,000 distinct CDR3 sequences, approximately 6.9% seen once, with 5% to 6.5% in the top ten. The sample holds many counts of this clonotype. No antigen is known for it. This TCR was recovered from a boy younger than 10 with acute lymphoblastic leukemia, due to receive a stem cell transplant. The chain couples TRBV28 to TRBJ2-3; the D is unclear. Sequencing used PBMCs, obtained before TCRalphabeta/CD19-depleted stem cell transplant. For the CDR3, the DNA is TGTGCCAGCCGTCGAGACACAGATACGCAGTATTTT. This codes for CASRRDTDTQYF.